The 29 T cell receptor beta chains in this list originate from one sample, sequenced in a study of T cell responses to AZD1222 COVID-19 vaccine. Sequencing used immunoSEQ multiplex PCR; TCRdb keeps in-frame clones, though not all of them. This sample has about 150,000 clones, with approximately 90% found just once. The source material was peripheral blood, sampled on day 0 of AZD1222 vaccination. The receptor source for this set is an adult in good health.

The gene calls are TRBV7-3 and TRBJ2-2, with TRBD2 identical over 11 bases. The length of the CDR3 is 20 residues. V lost 5 bases, J lost 1 base, and 15 bases stayed unmatched. Germline lookup yields CDR1 SGHTA and CDR2 FQGTGA. CDR3 protein: CASSPSTSSGGLGNTGELFF. DNA for the CDR3: TGTGCCAGCAGCCCCTCTACTTCTAGCGGGGGGTTAGGGAACACCGGGGAGCTGTTTTTT.

The rearrangement links TRBV3-1 (or the pseudogene TRBV3-2) to TRBJ2-2, with TRBD1 identical over 10 bases. From germline, CDR1 is LGHDT and CDR2 YNNKEL (reference sequence). J lost 8 bases, V lost 4 bases, and 10 bases had no gene match. The CDR3 is 16 amino acids. DNA of the CDR3: TGTGCCAGCAGCCCCACCGGGACAGGGGCCGTTGGGGAGCTGTTTTTT. Translation gives CASSPTGTGAVGELFF.

As concerns this clone: Compared with germline, one end of the junction differs, possibly owing to a read error. This chain connects TRBV19 to TRBJ2-6; the match to TRBD1 covers 8 bases. Germline values: CDR1 LNHDA, CDR2 SQIVND (reference sequence). CDR3 size: 18 residues. The CDR3 region has the DNA TGTGCCAGTAGAATAGCAGGGGGCGACTACTCTGGGGCCAACGTCCTGACTTTC. It encodes CASRIAGGDYSGANVLTF.

This chain joins TRBV7-9 and TRBJ2-7, with 9 bases fitting TRBD2. CDR1 and CDR2 from the germline V gene are SEHNR and FQNEAQ (reference sequence). This CDR3 spans 17 amino acids. With V trimmed by 4 bases and J by 1 base, 11 bases remained unmatched. The CDR3 DNA sequence: TGTGCCAGCAGCTCAGAGAGCGGGGGGCTTCAGTCCTACGAGCAGTACTTC. This translates into CASSSESGGLQSYEQYF. The entire variable domain, with the rest obtained from reference TRBV7-9 and TRBJ2-7, is as follows: DTGVSQNPRHKITKRGQNVTFRCDPISEHNRLYWYRQTLGQGPEFLTYFQNEAQLEKSRLLSDRFSAERPKGSFSTLEIQRTEQGDSAMYLCASSSESGGLQSYEQYFGPGTRLTVT.

The chain is built from TRBV7-9 and TRBJ2-2; TRBD2 aligns across 7 bases. V lost 6 bases and J lost 3; bases outside the gene matches: 7. The germline V gene has CDR1 SEHNR and CDR2 FQNEAQ (reference sequence). This CDR3 has 15 amino acids. The CDR3 coding sequence is TGTGCCAGCAGGAGAGGAAGCGGGGACACCGGGGAGCTGTTTTTT. This encodes CASRRGSGDTGELFF. Full variable domain (outside the CDR3, taken from reference TRBV7-9 and TRBJ2-2): DTGVSQNPRHKITKRGQNVTFRCDPISEHNRLYWYRQTLGQGPEFLTYFQNEAQLEKSRLLSDRFSAERPKGSFSTLEIQRTEQGDSAMYLCASRRGSGDTGELFFGEGSRLTVL.

This clone was observed at least ten times. The gene calls are TRBV19 and TRBJ1-6; TRBD1 matches at 7 bases. The CDR3 is made up of 16 amino acids. Per germline, CDR1 LNHDA and CDR2 SQIVND (reference sequence). V lost 5 bases to trimming and J lost 8 bases; unmatched junction nucleotides: 12. In DNA form, the CDR3 reads TGTGCCAGTAGTTCCAGGGACAGCGCTGTTTATTCACCCCTCCACTTT. Residues: CASSSRDSAVYSPLHF. The full variable domain, its missing parts supplied by reference TRBV19 and TRBJ1-6, is DGGITQSPKYLFRKEGQNVTLSCEQNLNHDAMYWYRQDPGQGLRLIYYSQIVNDFQKGDIAEGYSVSREKKESFPLTVTSAQKNPTAFYLCASSSRDSAVYSPLHFGNGTRLTVT.

CDR3 sequence reads: CASSLSRRGNTEAFF. CDR3 DNA sequence: TGTGCCAGCAGCCTATCCCGGCGGGGGAACACTGAAGCTTTCTTT. This chain connects TRBV13 to TRBJ1-1; D is ambiguous. Trimming left V 5 bases short and J 1 base short, with 14 bases between. The germline V gene has CDR1 PRHDT and CDR2 FYEKMQ (reference sequence). The CDR3 spans 15 residues.

The chain joins TRBV20-1 to TRBJ2-5; D remains ambiguous. The V gene lost 3 bases and the J gene lost 3 bases, with 5 bases spanning the gap. The CDR3 covers 11 residues. Germline V CDR1 and CDR2: DFQATT, SNEGSKA (reference sequence). The CDR3 sequence is CSASSEETQYF. DNA of the CDR3: TGCAGTGCTAGCTCGGAAGAGACCCAGTACTTC.

The rearrangement uses TRBV12-2 and TRBJ2-2; the table's TRBD2 call for D was not verified on the DNA. TRBV12-2 is described as a pseudogene. This CDR3 comprises 20 residues. Here the CDR3 DNA reads TGTGCAAGTCGCTTAAGGCTAGCGGGGGGGCCAACGGGAGGCACCGGGGAGCTGTTTTTT. It specifies CASRLRLAGGPTGGTGELFF.

This clone was seen only once. This chain uses TRBV4-2 with TRBJ2-1; 8 bases align to TRBD2. This CDR3 is 14 amino acids long. Per the germline V gene, CDR1 is LGHNA and CDR2 is YNFKEQ. V was clipped by 0 bases and J by 9 bases; unmatched bases: 4. The CDR3 DNA is TGTGCCAGCAGCCAAGATCAGGCGGGAGGTGAGCAGTTCTTC. It yields the protein CASSQDQAGGEQFF.

This rearrangement joins TRBV7-6 to TRBJ1-4, with unresolved D. The V end was cut by 3 bases, the J end by 0 bases, with 11 bases between. CDR3 length: 16 residues. Germline-derived CDR1 and CDR2 are SGHVS and FNYEAQ. The DNA of the CDR3 is TGTGCCAGCAGCTTTGGAGCTGCGGCAACTAATGAAAAACTGTTTTTT. This encodes CASSFGAAATNEKLFF.

The V gene is TRBV30, the J gene TRBJ2-7; the D gene is possibly TRBD2 (5 bases). The CDR3 contains 14 residues. Trimming left V 0 bases short and J 2 bases short, with 11 bases between. In germline, CDR1 is GTSNPN, CDR2 SVGIG (reference sequence). The CDR3, as DNA: TGTGCCTGGAGTGTAAACGGACTTCCCTACGAGCAGTACTTC. This encodes CAWSVNGLPYEQYF.

The rearrangement links TRBV18 to TRBJ2-7; no firm D call. V lost 2 bases to trimming and J lost 3 bases, with 8 bases between them. The CDR3 loop spans 13 amino acids. Germline CDR1 reads KGHSH; CDR2 reads LQKENI. CDR3 sequence: CASSPIAGYEQYF. The CDR3 DNA follows: TGTGCCAGCTCACCAATAGCAGGCTACGAGCAGTACTTC.

This chain links TRBV19 with TRBJ2-7; no clear D gene. Germline-derived CDR1 and CDR2 are LNHDA and SQIVND (reference sequence). The CDR3 sequence is 14 residues long. The V and J ends lost 1 base and 4 bases respectively, with 11 bases between them. CDR3 in amino acids: CASSIGLRGYEQYF. The DNA of the CDR3 is TGTGCCAGTAGTATAGGTTTGAGAGGATACGAGCAGTACTTC.

The chain has TRBV5-1 and TRBJ2-7; D uncertain. Germline CDR1 is SGHRS and CDR2 is YFSETQ. Trimming took off 0 bases at V and 2 bases at J, with 6 bases between the two ends. The CDR3 totals 13 residues. CDR3 nucleotide sequence: TGCGCCAGCAGCTTGGGGGATACCTACGAGCAGTACTTC. This encodes CASSLGDTYEQYF.

The chain recombines TRBV9 with TRBJ1-6; TRBD1 matches 8 bases. The germline V gene has CDR1 SGDLS and CDR2 YYNGEE. The CDR3 loop spans 15 amino acids. Trimming cost V 3 bases and J 3 bases; bases outside gene matches: 2. The CDR3 DNA reads TGTGCCAGCAGCGAAGGACAGGGCTATAATTCACCCCTCCACTTT. As protein: CASSEGQGYNSPLHF.

The V call is TRBV9, the J call TRBJ2-3, with D possibly being TRBD1 or TRBD2 (7 bases each). The CDR3 covers 16 residues. Trimming left V 4 bases short and J 8 bases short, with 23 bases between. Germline lookup yields CDR1 SGDLS and CDR2 YYNGEE. CDR3 sequence reads: CASSLSSGGGGGTQYF. For the CDR3, the DNA is TGTGCCAGCAGCCTTTCGTCAGGGGGGGGAGGCGGTACGCAGTATTTT.

The CDR3 region is CASSLGSGELFF. For the CDR3, the DNA is TGCGCCAGCAGCTTGGGATCCGGGGAGCTGTTTTTT. The genes are TRBV5-1 and TRBJ2-2; D not resolved. The CDR3 has 12 residues. The germline CDR1 and CDR2 sequences are SGHRS and YFSETQ. Trimming shortened V by 0 bases and J by 6 bases, and 3 bases separated the two germline ends.

This clone has only one observation. This rearrangement joins TRBV3-1 (or the pseudogene TRBV3-2) to TRBJ2-7; possibly TRBD1 for D (5 bases). Germline assignment: CDR1 LGHDT and CDR2 YNNKEL (reference sequence). The V and J ends lost 3 bases and 1 base respectively, with 7 bases between them. The CDR3 is 13 amino acids. CDR3 region: CASSQGQSYEQYF. CDR3 nucleotide sequence: TGTGCCAGCAGCCAGGGGCAGTCCTACGAGCAGTACTTC.

The chain combines TRBV19 with TRBJ1-1; D is unresolved. Trimming pared 3 bases from V and 3 bases from J, leaving 11 bases between. This CDR3 contains 14 residues. Germline-derived CDR1 and CDR2 are LNHDA and SQIVND (reference sequence). The CDR3 DNA reads as TGTGCCAGTAGTATGAAAAGGTGGGACACTGAAGCTTTCTTT. Translation gives CASSMKRWDTEAFF. Complete variable domain (other parts from reference TRBV19 and TRBJ1-1): DGGITQSPKYLFRKEGQNVTLSCEQNLNHDAMYWYRQDPGQGLRLIYYSQIVNDFQKGDIAEGYSVSREKKESFPLTVTSAQKNPTAFYLCASSMKRWDTEAFFGQGTRLTVV.

This sequence joins TRBV6-6 and TRBJ1-2, with 11 bases fitting TRBD1. Germline V gives CDR1 MNHNY, CDR2 SVGAGI (reference sequence). The CDR3 consists of 15 residues. The trim removed 7 bases at V and 0 bases at J, leaving 4 bases unmatched. DNA for the CDR3: TGTGCCAGCAAAACGGGACAGGGGGCTAACTATGGCTACACCTTC. Translation gives CASKTGQGANYGYTF.

The V call is TRBV6-2 or TRBV6-3, the J call TRBJ1-5; TRBD1 is a possible D gene (6 bases). CDR1 and CDR2 from the germline V gene are MNHEY and SVGEGT. V gave up 5 bases and J gave up 7 bases, with 21 bases separating them. The CDR3 is 16 amino acids. CDR3 DNA: TGTGCCAGCAGTACAATACAGGGAGCGGGGGCACAGCCCCAGCATTTT. This sequence encodes CASSTIQGAGAQPQHF.

The chain carries TRBV29-1 and TRBJ2-3; 13 bases align to TRBD2. Trimming at V came to 6 bases and at J to 3 bases, leaving 3 bases not matched to a gene. The CDR3 length is 14 residues. Germline assignment: CDR1 SQVTM and CDR2 ANQGSEA. The CDR3, as DNA: TGCAGCGTGAGGACTAGCGGGGGTACAGATACGCAGTATTTT. Translated: CSVRTSGGTDTQYF.

As DNA, the CDR3 is TGTGCCAGCAGCCAGGTCGCAGGGGGAGCTTTCTTT. It translates to CASSQVAGGAFF. The rearrangement joins TRBV3-1 (or the pseudogene TRBV3-2) to TRBJ1-1; 7 bases are shared with TRBD1. This CDR3 has 12 residues. The trim removed 3 bases at V and 10 bases at J, leaving 5 bases unmatched. Germline V gene sequence: CDR1 LGHDT, CDR2 YNNKEL (reference sequence).

The table lists this clone with a count of one. The V gene is TRBV29-1, the J gene TRBJ1-3, with 7 bases aligning to TRBD1. V trimming: 7 bases; J trimming: 8 bases; junction bases outside the gene matches: 8. The germline gives CDR1 SQVTM, CDR2 ANQGSEA. The CDR3 loop spans 12 amino acids. The CDR3 sequence: CSAKTGSDTIYF. The CDR3, as DNA: TGCAGCGCAAAGACAGGGTCAGACACCATATATTTT.

The chain is built from TRBV6-5 and TRBJ2-3; possibly TRBD2 for D (6 bases). The V end was cut by 7 bases, the J end by 3 bases, with 14 bases between. CDR1 and CDR2 (germline): MNHEY, SVGAGI. The CDR3 totals 14 residues. For the CDR3, the DNA is TGTGCCAGCACAATCCCCGGGGGAACAGATACGCAGTATTTT. Amino acid sequence: CASTIPGGTDTQYF.

The chain uses TRBV10-1 and TRBJ1-6; D is perhaps TRBD1 (6 bases). Germline CDR1 and CDR2: WNHNN and SYGVQD (reference sequence). V gave up 8 bases and J gave up 4 bases, with 18 bases separating them. The CDR3 runs 16 residues. CDR3 residues: CASFRRPRGYNSPLHF. The CDR3 coding sequence is TGCGCCAGCTTCCGCCGGCCCAGGGGTTATAATTCACCCCTCCACTTT.

This chain connects TRBV4-3 to TRBJ2-2; D not resolved. Germline values: CDR1 LGHNA, CDR2 YSLEER. This CDR3 has 16 residues. Trimming cost V 0 bases and J 6 bases, with 14 bases left between them. The DNA of the CDR3 is TGCGCCAGCAGCCAAGACTATGCGTCCGCACCCGGGGAGCTGTTTTTT. Translated, it gives CASSQDYASAPGELFF.

This chain joins TRBV9 and TRBJ2-7; 7 bases are shared with TRBD1. V was pared by 4 bases and J by 2 bases, with 9 bases of the junction left unmatched. Germline values: CDR1 SGDLS, CDR2 YYNGEE. The CDR3 sequence is 15 residues long. CDR3 region: CASSPRQGWAYEQYF. The CDR3 coding sequence is TGTGCCAGCAGCCCCCGACAGGGTTGGGCCTACGAGCAGTACTTC.